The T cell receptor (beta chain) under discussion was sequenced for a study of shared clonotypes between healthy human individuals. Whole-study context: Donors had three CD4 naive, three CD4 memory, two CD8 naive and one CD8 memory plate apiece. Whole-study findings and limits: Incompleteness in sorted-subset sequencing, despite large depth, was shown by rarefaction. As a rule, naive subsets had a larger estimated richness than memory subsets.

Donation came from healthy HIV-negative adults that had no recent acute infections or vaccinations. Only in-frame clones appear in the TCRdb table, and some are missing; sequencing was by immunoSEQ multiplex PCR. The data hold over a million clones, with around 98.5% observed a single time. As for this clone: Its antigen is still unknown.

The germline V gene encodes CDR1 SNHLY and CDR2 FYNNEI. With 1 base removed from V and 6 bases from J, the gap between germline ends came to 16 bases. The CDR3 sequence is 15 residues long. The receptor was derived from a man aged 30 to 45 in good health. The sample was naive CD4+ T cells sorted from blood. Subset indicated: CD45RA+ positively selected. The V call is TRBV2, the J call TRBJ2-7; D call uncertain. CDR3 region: CASSEEVGPLVEQYF. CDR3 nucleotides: TGTGCCAGCAGTGAAGAAGTTGGACCCCTCGTCGAGCAGTACTTC.